The 7 T cell receptor beta chains in this list originate from one sample, sequenced in a study of metastatic and nonmetastatic thyroid tumors. Patients had received no treatment of any kind before thyroid surgery. TCRdb used MiXCR to call clones anew from the PCR reads. The sample includes 36,000 or so clones, roughly a third of them seen just once. The sequenced sample consisted of tumor tissue. These receptors were obtained from a female donor with papillary thyroid cancer or a benign thyroid nodule (not recorded which). Some clones in this sample may be carry-over from other donors' samples.

The chain joins TRBV4-1 to TRBJ2-7, with D unclear. Germline V gene sequence: CDR1 MGHRA, CDR2 YSYEKL. The CDR3 extends over 13 amino acids. V was clipped by 1 base and J by 6 bases, with 10 bases between them. The CDR3, as DNA: TGCGCCAGCAGCCAAGTTGTTCAAAGCGAGCAGTACTTC. This sequence encodes CASSQVVQSEQYF.

The chain recombines TRBV11-2 with TRBJ2-7; 9 bases match TRBD1. The length of the CDR3 is 16 residues. Germline CDR1 and CDR2: SGHAT and FQNNGV. The V segment lost 5 bases and the J segment 3 bases; nucleotides outside the gene matches: 11. The CDR3 protein is CASSPTGTGNFYEQYF. The CDR3 nucleotides are TGTGCCAGCAGCCCCACGGGGACAGGGAATTTCTACGAGCAGTACTTC.

This clone has more than one count but fewer than ten. The genes are TRBV6-1 and TRBJ1-2, with D unclear. CDR1 MNHNS and CDR2 SASEGT come from the germline V gene. This CDR3 has 12 amino acids. Trimming took off 0 bases at V and 5 bases at J, with 4 bases between the two ends. This CDR3 is CASSEAGYGYTF. In DNA, the CDR3 is TGTGCCAGCAGTGAAGCAGGTTATGGCTACACCTTC.

CDR3 loop: CASSPTGWIDTQYF. The CDR3 DNA sequence: TGTGCCAGCAGCCCGACGGGGTGGATAGATACGCAGTATTTT. The rearrangement joins TRBV28 to TRBJ2-3; the D gene is possibly TRBD2 (5 bases). Germline V gives CDR1 MDHEN, CDR2 SYDVKM. CDR3 length equals 14 residues. Trimming pared 6 bases from V and 5 bases from J, leaving 15 bases between.

This sequence joins TRBV9 and TRBJ2-2; D is undetermined. From germline, CDR1 is SGDLS and CDR2 YYNGEE. This CDR3 comprises 14 residues. V was clipped by 0 bases and J by 2 bases, with 5 bases between them. In DNA form, the CDR3 reads TGTGCCAGCAGCGTAGGGCCAAACACCGGGGAGCTGTTTTTT. This translates into CASSVGPNTGELFF.

This clone showed up just a few times. This chain links TRBV20-1 with TRBJ2-2, with 9 bases aligning to TRBD1. The CDR3 sequence is 16 residues long. Germline V gene data show CDR1 as DFQATT and CDR2 as SNEGSKA (reference sequence). With V trimmed by 0 bases and J by 3 bases, 5 bases remained unmatched. The CDR3 spells CSARDRRTGDTGELFF. The CDR3, as DNA: TGCAGTGCTAGAGATCGGAGGACAGGGGACACCGGGGAGCTGTTTTTT.

The chain links TRBV5-6 to TRBJ2-3; 8 bases agree with TRBD1. CDR1 and CDR2 from the germline V gene are SGHDT and YYEEEE. J was trimmed by 4 bases and V by 4 bases; bases with no gene match: 2. The CDR3 totals 13 residues. The CDR3 region is CASSKTGADTQYF. The CDR3 DNA reads as TGTGCCAGCAGCAAGACAGGGGCAGATACGCAGTATTTT.